The clone carrying this TCR beta chain was observed a few times. The antigen is undetermined. CDR1 SGHRS and CDR2 YFSETQ come from the germline V gene. After removal of 3 bases from V and 9 bases from J, the junction contained 6 bases not matched to a gene. The CDR3 runs 15 residues. This record comes from a study of T cells in Graves' hyperthyroidism and ophthalmopathy. Researchers amplified the TCR beta CDR3 regions from RNA transcripts. In the first-round RT-PCR of the TCR CDR3, the HTBI primer set was used. TCRdb re-analysed the multiplex PCR reads in MiXCR, keeping a single row per CDR3 protein. The sample includes about 620,000 distinct CDR3 sequences, roughly 15% of them seen just once. General study findings and limits: Blood also held most thyroid clonotypes expanded beyond 0.001.

Stable hyperthyroidism: no ophthalmopathy progression over 18 months of follow-up. The hyperthyroidism patients had all been newly diagnosed, and their disease duration was under 2 months. Their ages ranged from 18 to 65 years. Diagnoses were established using clinical symptoms, serum thyroxine and TRAb, thyroid ultrasound and orbital computed tomography. Sequencing used blood. The rearrangement links TRBV5-1 to TRBJ2-2; TRBD1 matches at 12 bases. This clonotype was obtained from a woman in her 30s with Graves' hyperthyroidism. CDR3 coding DNA: TGCGCCAGCAGCTCACCGGGACAGGGGGCGAGGGAGCTGTTTTTT. This encodes CASSSPGQGARELFF.